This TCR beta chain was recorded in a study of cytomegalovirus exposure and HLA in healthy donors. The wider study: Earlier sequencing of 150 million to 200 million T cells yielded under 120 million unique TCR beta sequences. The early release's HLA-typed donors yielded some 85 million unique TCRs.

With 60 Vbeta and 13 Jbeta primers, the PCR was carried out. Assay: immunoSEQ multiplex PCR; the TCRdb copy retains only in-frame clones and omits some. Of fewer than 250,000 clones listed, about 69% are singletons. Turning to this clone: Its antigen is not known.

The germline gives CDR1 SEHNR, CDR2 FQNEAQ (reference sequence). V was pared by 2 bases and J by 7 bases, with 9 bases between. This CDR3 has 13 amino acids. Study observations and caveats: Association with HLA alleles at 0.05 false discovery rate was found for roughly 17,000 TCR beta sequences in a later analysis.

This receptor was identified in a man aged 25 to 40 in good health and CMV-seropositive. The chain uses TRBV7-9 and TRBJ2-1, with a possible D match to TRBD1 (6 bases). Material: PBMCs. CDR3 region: CASSLLGGNEQFF. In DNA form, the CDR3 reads TGTGCCAGCAGCTTATTAGGGGGTAATGAGCAGTTCTTC.